This T cell receptor beta chain came from a study of Ad26.COV2.S vaccination and SARS-CoV-2 variants. Across the whole study: Intramuscular Ad26.COV2.S at 5x10^10 or 1x10^11 viral particles. Whole-study findings and limits: After vaccination, substantial breadth of spike-specific CD8+ and CD4+ responses was reported. Spike-specific TCR breadth was greater in vaccine than placebo recipients.

As to treatment: roughly 20 received Ad26.COV2.S at low or high dose, single or two shots; several received placebo; per-sample allocation not given. Sampling occurred on day 63 after the first vaccine or placebo injection. The method was immunoSEQ multiplex PCR; TCRdb's version includes in-frame clones alone and lacks a portion of them. The data hold about 430,000 clones, with approximately 92% observed a single time. As regards this clone: Its antigen remains unidentified.

Deletions cut 6 bases from V and 0 bases from J, with 8 bases between. The CDR3 contains 13 residues. The chain is built from TRBV12-3 or TRBV12-4 and TRBJ1-2, with D possibly being TRBD1 (5 bases). The material was peripheral blood, obtained in a trial of Ad26.COV2.S vaccine versus placebo. The clonotype originates from a person between 18 and 59 years old who received the Ad26.COV2.S COVID-19 vaccine or a placebo. CDR3 sequence: CASRTAANYGYTF. The CDR3 region has the DNA TGTGCCAGCAGGACAGCAGCTAACTATGGCTACACCTTC.